These 24 T cell receptor beta chains share one sample of origin, sequenced in a study of identical twins. Using its own MiXCR run on the 5' RACE reads, TCRdb lists one record per CDR3 protein. Of approximately 230,000 distinct CDR3 sequences listed, 6.5% to 8% were seen once; the top ten hold roughly 15%. These data also featured in a second study, about T cells expressing NK-cell markers.

Source material: CD8+ T cells sorted from blood. Receptors were obtained from a woman aged 18-29 years in good health.

This clonotype was observed many times. V gene TRBV2 combines with J gene TRBJ1-1, with no clear D. The V end lost 5 bases, the J end lost 1 base, and 8 bases lay between the germline ends. The CDR3 runs to 13 residues. Germline CDR1 reads SNHLY; CDR2 reads FYNNEI. This chain's CDR3 is CASSINGNTEAFF. CDR3 DNA: TGTGCCAGCAGTATCAACGGGAACACTGAAGCTTTCTTT.

The V and J genes are TRBV11-2 and TRBJ2-3; D call uncertain. The CDR3 runs to 14 residues. Germline CDR1 is SGHAT and CDR2 is FQNNGV. Trimming stripped 4 bases from V and 1 base from J, with 9 bases between. CDR3 amino acids: CASSSSPRTDTQYF. CDR3 DNA sequence: TGTGCCAGCAGCTCCTCTCCCCGCACAGATACGCAGTATTTT.

The rearrangement uses TRBV6-1 and TRBJ1-1, with D unresolved. Per the germline V gene, CDR1 is MNHNS and CDR2 is SASEGT. V lost 8 bases and J lost 1, with 11 bases in between. The CDR3 sequence is 13 residues long. CDR3: CASFKGSNTEAFF. The CDR3 DNA sequence: TGTGCCAGCTTCAAGGGCTCGAACACTGAAGCTTTCTTT.

CDR3 protein: CATCKQVAGGPGSEQFF. CDR3 nucleotide sequence: TGTGCCACCTGCAAGCAGGTAGCGGGGGGGCCTGGTAGTGAGCAGTTCTTC. The chain uses TRBV3-1 and TRBJ2-1, with 11 positions matching TRBD2. V dropped 10 bases and J dropped 9; count of bases not matched to a gene: 20. The CDR3 contains 17 residues. Germline values: CDR1 LGHDT, CDR2 YNNKEL (reference sequence).

The CDR3 DNA reads as TGTGCCAGCAGGCTCAACTACGAGCAGTACTTC. It is translated as CASRLNYEQYF. The chain has TRBV11-2 and TRBJ2-7, with unresolved D. The germline gives CDR1 SGHAT, CDR2 FQNNGV. The ends were cut back, 6 bases at V and 3 bases at J, with 6 bases in the middle. This CDR3 comprises 11 residues.

This clonotype was seen repeatedly, ten times or more. J is TRBJ1-2 and V is TRBV12-3 or TRBV12-4; D call uncertain. V was pared by 3 bases and J by 10 bases, with 9 bases between. CDR3 length equals 11 residues. The CDR3 nucleotides read TGTGCCAGCAGTTTTGGTTCAATCTACACCTTC. It yields the protein CASSFGSIYTF.

In this sample, this clonotype turned up many times. This chain links TRBV12-3 or TRBV12-4 with TRBJ1-5, with 10 bases matching TRBD1. CDR3 length: 15 amino acids. With 4 bases clipped from V and 7 bases from J, the junction kept 7 bases outside the gene matches. CDR3 coding DNA: TGTGCCAGCAGTTGGGGAGGACAGGGGGGCCAGCCCCAGCATTTT. This translates into CASSWGGQGGQPQHF.

This clonotype was detected only a few times. The rearrangement joins TRBV20-1 to TRBJ1-4, with TRBD1 matching 10 bases. CDR1 and CDR2 (germline): DFQATT, SNEGSKA (reference sequence). V lost 3 bases, J lost 6 bases, and 7 bases stayed unmatched. This CDR3 comprises 15 residues. In nucleotides, the CDR3 is TGCAGTGCTAGTAGGGTCGACAGGGGGCATGAAAAACTGTTTTTT. It translates to CSASRVDRGHEKLFF.

The chain joins TRBV11-3 to TRBJ2-1; either TRBD1 or TRBD2 may fit D (5 bases each). CDR3 size: 13 residues. The germline V gene encodes CDR1 SGHNT and CDR2 YENEEA. V was trimmed by 5 bases and J by 10 bases, leaving 15 bases between them. The CDR3 spells CASSEGPVEEQFF. As DNA, the CDR3 is TGTGCCAGCAGCGAGGGACCGGTGGAAGAGCAGTTCTTC.

The chain carries TRBV7-9 and TRBJ2-2; D is undetermined. Germline V gives CDR1 SEHNR, CDR2 FQNEAQ (reference sequence). V was shortened by 4 bases and J by 8 bases, with 17 bases between the two germline ends. CDR3 length equals 15 residues. The CDR3 bases are TGTGCCAGCAGCTCGACCCCTCGGCACCATGGGGAGCTGTTTTTT. Residues: CASSSTPRHHGELFF.

The chain couples TRBV9 to TRBJ2-1, with D perhaps TRBD1 (5 bases). The germline V gene encodes CDR1 SGDLS and CDR2 YYNGEE. V was cut by 4 bases and J by 4 bases, with 15 bases left in between. CDR3 size: 15 residues. CDR3 loop: CASSIIGDRYNEQFF. In DNA, the CDR3 is TGTGCCAGCAGCATCATAGGGGATCGATACAATGAGCAGTTCTTC.

This clonotype was observed many times. V gene TRBV6-5 combines with J gene TRBJ2-2; a weak D match, TRBD2 (6 bases). This CDR3 is 13 amino acids long. Germline lookup yields CDR1 MNHEY and CDR2 SVGAGI. The ends were cut back, 2 bases at V and 5 bases at J, with 6 bases in the middle. The CDR3, as DNA: TGTGCCAGCAGTTACGGGGGGACCGGGGAGCTGTTTTTT. Translation: CASSYGGTGELFF.

This clonotype was seen more than once but under ten times. This chain joins TRBV25-1 and TRBJ1-2, with 9 bases lining up with TRBD1. V shed 2 bases and J 5 bases; nucleotides not matched to a gene: 9. The V gene's germline CDR1 is MGHDK and CDR2 SYGVNS. The CDR3 sequence is 16 residues long. The chain's CDR3 is CASSEGGRGTGYGYTF. CDR3 bases: TGTGCCAGCAGTGAAGGTGGGAGAGGGACAGGGTATGGCTACACCTTC.

This clonotype was counted a few times. The rearrangement links TRBV27 to TRBJ2-3; 11 nucleotides agree with TRBD2. V dropped 3 bases and J dropped 2; count of bases not matched to a gene: 7. Germline CDR1 MNHEY, CDR2 SMNVEV (reference sequence). The CDR3 covers 17 residues. CDR3 DNA: TGTGCCAGCAGTTTCCTTACTAGCGGGGGTCCCACAGATACGCAGTATTTT. Protein sequence: CASSFLTSGGPTDTQYF.

The genes are TRBV10-3 and TRBJ2-1; D call uncertain. The CDR3 loop spans 16 amino acids. V was trimmed by 0 bases and J by 5 bases, leaving 14 bases between them. CDR1 ENHRY and CDR2 SYGVKD come from the germline V gene. The CDR3 spells CAISESPVNINNEQFF. The CDR3 bases are TGTGCCATCAGTGAGTCCCCGGTCAACATAAACAATGAGCAGTTCTTC.

With respect to this clonotype: This could be a read error, since a much larger clone is one nucleotide away. V is TRBV15 and J is TRBJ1-1; the D gene is possibly TRBD1 (5 bases). CDR1 is LNHNV, CDR2 YYDKDF, per germline (reference sequence). V was cut by 0 bases and J by 1 base, with 6 bases left in between. This CDR3 spans 14 amino acids. In DNA form, the CDR3 reads TGTGCCACCAGCAGAGAAAGGGGGAACACTGAAGCTTTCTTT. It specifies CATSRERGNTEAFF.

There are a few counts of this clonotype. The genes are TRBV5-6 and TRBJ1-1, with a tentative D call TRBD1 (5 bases). CDR3 size: 16 residues. Germline V gene lookup returns CDR1 SGHDT and CDR2 YYEEEE. The germline V and J ends were trimmed by 4 bases and 4 bases, with 20 bases remaining between them. The DNA for the CDR3 is TGTGCCAGCAGCGTACAAGTGGGGGGATACGGCACTGAAGCTTTCTTT. This sequence encodes CASSVQVGGYGTEAFF.

Only a few counts were recorded for this clonotype. This chain links TRBV15 with TRBJ2-5, with 7 nucleotides matching TRBD2. CDR3 size: 15 residues. With 3 bases clipped from V and 5 bases from J, the junction kept 9 bases outside the gene matches. Germline V gene sequence: CDR1 LNHNV, CDR2 YYDKDF (reference sequence). DNA of the CDR3: TGTGCCACCAGCAGCGCAGCGGGGTTCCGGGAGACCCAGTACTTC. As protein: CATSSAAGFRETQYF.

V gene TRBV28 combines with J gene TRBJ2-1; no definite D call. This CDR3 spans 15 amino acids. Germline CDR1 reads MDHEN; CDR2 reads SYDVKM. V was clipped by 7 bases and J by 0 bases, with 13 bases between them. The CDR3 spells CASTRRKSSYNEQFF. Here the CDR3 DNA reads TGTGCCAGCACTAGACGGAAAAGCTCCTACAATGAGCAGTTCTTC.

This clonotype was seen repeatedly, ten times or more. The genes are TRBV7-9 and TRBJ2-5; D call uncertain. The V end lost 1 base, the J end lost 7 bases, and 4 bases lay between the germline ends. Germline CDR1 SEHNR, CDR2 FQNEAQ (reference sequence). The CDR3 has 11 amino acids. The CDR3 DNA follows: TGTGCCAGCAGCTTAGAGGCGACCCAGTACTTC. Translating gives CASSLEATQYF.

In this sample, this clonotype turned up a few times. V and J are TRBV5-1 and TRBJ2-5; 9 bases are shared with TRBD2. Unmatched junction bases numbered 8, after V lost 3 bases and J lost 5 bases. The germline V gene has CDR1 SGHRS and CDR2 YFSETQ. This CDR3 region has 15 residues. CDR3 DNA sequence: TGCGCCAGCAGCTCTGGCGGGGGGGCCCTGGAGACCCAGTACTTC. Protein product: CASSSGGGALETQYF. The full variable domain, rest sourced from reference TRBV5-1 and TRBJ2-5, is KAGVTQTPRYLIKTRGQQVTLSCSPISGHRSVSWYQQTPGQGLQFLFEYFSETQRNKGNFPGRFSGRQFSNSRSEMNVSTLELGDSALYLCASSSGGGALETQYFGPGTRLLVL.

The table lists this clonotype with many counts. The rearrangement uses TRBV28 and TRBJ1-2; D gene unclear. Looked up from germline, CDR1 is MDHEN and CDR2 is SYDVKM. The CDR3 sequence is 15 residues long. Trimming left V 1 base short and J 1 base short, with 10 bases between. The DNA for the CDR3 is TGTGCCAGCAGTTTATTTCCGGGGATTAACTATGGCTACACCTTC. Its protein product is CASSLFPGINYGYTF.

The chain uses TRBV3-1 and TRBJ2-3; D possibly uses TRBD1 or TRBD2 (5 bases each). CDR1 LGHDT and CDR2 YNNKEL come from the germline V gene (reference sequence). The CDR3 consists of 16 residues. The ends were cut back, 0 bases at V and 5 bases at J, with 15 bases in the middle. The CDR3 coding sequence is TGTGCCAGCAGCCAAGAGGGACGTCTGGCGGGAGATACGCAGTATTTT. This translates into CASSQEGRLAGDTQYF.

This clonotype was detected ten times or more. The chain couples TRBV19 to TRBJ1-5; D remains unclear. There are 14 residues in the CDR3. Trimming cost V 2 bases and J 4 bases, with 9 bases left between them. Germline-derived CDR1 and CDR2 are LNHDA and SQIVND (reference sequence). The CDR3 spells CASSINSINQPQHF. The CDR3 region has the DNA TGTGCCAGTAGTATAAATAGTATTAATCAGCCCCAGCATTTT. Drawing the rest from reference TRBV19 and TRBJ1-5, the complete variable domain is DGGITQSPKYLFRKEGQNVTLSCEQNLNHDAMYWYRQDPGQGLRLIYYSQIVNDFQKGDIAEGYSVSREKKESFPLTVTSAQKNPTAFYLCASSINSINQPQHFGDGTRLSIL.